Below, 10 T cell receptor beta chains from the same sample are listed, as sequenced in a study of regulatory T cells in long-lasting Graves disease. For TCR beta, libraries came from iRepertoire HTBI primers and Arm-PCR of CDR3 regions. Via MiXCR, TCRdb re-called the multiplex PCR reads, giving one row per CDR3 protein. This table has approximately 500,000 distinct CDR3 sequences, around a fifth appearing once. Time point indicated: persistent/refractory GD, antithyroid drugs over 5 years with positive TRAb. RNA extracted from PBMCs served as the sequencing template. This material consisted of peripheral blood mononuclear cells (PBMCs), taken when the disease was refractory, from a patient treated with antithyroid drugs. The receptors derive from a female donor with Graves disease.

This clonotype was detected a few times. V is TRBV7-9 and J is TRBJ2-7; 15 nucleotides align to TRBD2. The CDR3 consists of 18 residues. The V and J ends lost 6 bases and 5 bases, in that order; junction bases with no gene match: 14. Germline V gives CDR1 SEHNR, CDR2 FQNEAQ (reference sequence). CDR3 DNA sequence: TGTGCCAGCAGACCTATATCGGGACTAGCGGGGGGAAGGAACGAGCAGTACTTC. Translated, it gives CASRPISGLAGGRNEQYF.

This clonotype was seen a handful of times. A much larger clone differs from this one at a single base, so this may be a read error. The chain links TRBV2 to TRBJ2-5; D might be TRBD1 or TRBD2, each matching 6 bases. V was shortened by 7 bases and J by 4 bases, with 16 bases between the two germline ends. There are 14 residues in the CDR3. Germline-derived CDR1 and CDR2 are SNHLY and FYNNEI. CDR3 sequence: CASKGGKEGETQYF. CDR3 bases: TGTGCCAGCAAGGGGGGCAAGGAAGGAGAGACCCAGTACTTC. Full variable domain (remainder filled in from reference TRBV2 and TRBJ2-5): EPEVTQTPSHQVTQMGQEVILRCVPISNHLYFYWYRQILGQKVEFLVSFYNNEISEKSEIFDDQFSVERPDGSNFTLKIRSTKLEDSAMYFCASKGGKEGETQYFGPGTRLLVL.

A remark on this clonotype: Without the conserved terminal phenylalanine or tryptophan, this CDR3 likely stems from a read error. The CDR3 bases are TGTGCCAGCAGCTTGGATGCCGATCGGAGGAGGGCCACTAACTATGGCTACACCTCC. The encoded protein is CASSLDADRRRATNYGYTS. This chain joins TRBV5-4 and TRBJ1-2; D is unresolved. Trimming took 0 bases from V and 0 from J, leaving 21 bases between them. This CDR3 contains 19 residues. The V gene's germline CDR1 is SGHNT and CDR2 YYREEE (reference sequence).

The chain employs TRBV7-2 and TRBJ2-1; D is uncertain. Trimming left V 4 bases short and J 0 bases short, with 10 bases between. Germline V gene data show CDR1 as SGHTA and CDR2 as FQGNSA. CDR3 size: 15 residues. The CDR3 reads CASSSTGSSYNEQFF. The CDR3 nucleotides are TGTGCCAGCAGCTCGACTGGAAGCTCCTACAATGAGCAGTTCTTC.

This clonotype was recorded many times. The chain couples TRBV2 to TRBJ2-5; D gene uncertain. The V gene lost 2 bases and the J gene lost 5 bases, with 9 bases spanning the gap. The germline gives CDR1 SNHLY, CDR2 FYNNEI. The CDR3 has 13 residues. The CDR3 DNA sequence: TGTGCCAGCAGTGAATGGGTCGGGGAGACCCAGTACTTC. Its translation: CASSEWVGETQYF.

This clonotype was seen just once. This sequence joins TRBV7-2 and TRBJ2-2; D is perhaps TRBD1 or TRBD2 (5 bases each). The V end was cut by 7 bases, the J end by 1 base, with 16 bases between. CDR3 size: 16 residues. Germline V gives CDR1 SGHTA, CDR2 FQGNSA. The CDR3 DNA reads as TGTGCCAGCACCCGGGGCGGAGGTGGGAACACCGGGGAGCTGTTTTTT. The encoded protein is CASTRGGGGNTGELFF.

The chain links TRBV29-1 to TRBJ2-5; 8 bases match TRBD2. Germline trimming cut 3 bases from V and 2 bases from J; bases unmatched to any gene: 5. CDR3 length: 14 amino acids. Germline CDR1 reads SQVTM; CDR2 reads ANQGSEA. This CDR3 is CSVETRLAQETQYF. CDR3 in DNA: TGCAGCGTTGAGACCCGACTAGCGCAAGAGACCCAGTACTTC.

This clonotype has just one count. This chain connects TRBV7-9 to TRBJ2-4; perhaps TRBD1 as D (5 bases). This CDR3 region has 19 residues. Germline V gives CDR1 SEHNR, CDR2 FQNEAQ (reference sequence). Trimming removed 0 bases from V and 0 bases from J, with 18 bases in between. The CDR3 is CASSLARQGLDIAKNIQYF. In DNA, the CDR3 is TGTGCCAGCAGCTTAGCGCGGCAGGGCCTGGACATAGCCAAAAACATTCAGTACTTC.

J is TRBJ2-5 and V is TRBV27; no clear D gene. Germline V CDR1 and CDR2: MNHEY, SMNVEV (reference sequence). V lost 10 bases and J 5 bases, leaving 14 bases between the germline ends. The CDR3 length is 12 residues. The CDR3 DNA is TGTGCCACAGGCAGGCCGCAGGAGACCCAGTACTTC. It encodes CATGRPQETQYF.

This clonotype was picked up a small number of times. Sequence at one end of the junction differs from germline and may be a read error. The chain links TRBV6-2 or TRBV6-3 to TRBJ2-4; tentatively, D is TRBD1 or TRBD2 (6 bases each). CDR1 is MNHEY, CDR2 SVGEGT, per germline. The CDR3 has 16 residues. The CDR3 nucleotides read TGTGCCAGCAGTTACAGGGGGTTGGGGAGGAAAAGCATTCAGTACTTC. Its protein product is CASSYRGLGRKSIQYF.